This TCR beta chain was identified in a study of blood T cell repertoires in COVID-19. Only in-frame clones appear in the TCRdb table, and some are missing; sequencing was by immunoSEQ multiplex PCR. The sample records 200,000 or so clones, around nine tenths being singletons. Germline CDR1 reads SGHDT; CDR2 reads YYEEEE. V was shortened by 4 bases and J by 2 bases, with 13 bases between the two germline ends. The CDR3 spans 15 residues. The chain uses TRBV5-6 and TRBJ1-3, with D possibly TRBD1 on 6 matching bases. This clonotype was obtained from a woman in her twenties or thirties who had been exposed to COVID-19. The specimen was PBMCs or T cells enriched from blood (not recorded which). CDR3 sequence reads: CASSAQGAAGNTIYF. The CDR3 coding sequence is TGTGCCAGCAGCGCACAGGGAGCGGCTGGAAACACCATATATTTT.